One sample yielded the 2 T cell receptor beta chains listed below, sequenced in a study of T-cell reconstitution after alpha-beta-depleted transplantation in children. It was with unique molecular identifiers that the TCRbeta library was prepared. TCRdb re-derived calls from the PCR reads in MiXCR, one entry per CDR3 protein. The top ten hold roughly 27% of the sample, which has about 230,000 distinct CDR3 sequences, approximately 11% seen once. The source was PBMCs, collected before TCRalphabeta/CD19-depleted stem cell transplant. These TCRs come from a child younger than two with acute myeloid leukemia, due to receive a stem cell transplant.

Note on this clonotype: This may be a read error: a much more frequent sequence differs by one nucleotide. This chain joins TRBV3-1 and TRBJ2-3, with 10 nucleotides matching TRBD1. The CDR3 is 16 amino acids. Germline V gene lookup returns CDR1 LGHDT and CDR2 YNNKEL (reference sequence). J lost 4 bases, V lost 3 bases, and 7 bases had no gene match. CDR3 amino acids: CASSHHGTGVADTQYF. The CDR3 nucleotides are TGTGCCAGCAGCCATCACGGGACAGGGGTGGCAGATACGCAGTATTTT.

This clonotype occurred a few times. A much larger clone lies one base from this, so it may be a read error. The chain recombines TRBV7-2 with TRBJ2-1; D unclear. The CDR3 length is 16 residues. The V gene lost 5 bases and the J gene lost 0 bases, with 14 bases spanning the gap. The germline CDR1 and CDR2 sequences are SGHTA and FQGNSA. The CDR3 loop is CASSAPDLGSYNEQFF. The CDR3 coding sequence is TGTGCCAGCAGCGCCCCCGATCTTGGCTCCTACAATGAGCAGTTCTTC.